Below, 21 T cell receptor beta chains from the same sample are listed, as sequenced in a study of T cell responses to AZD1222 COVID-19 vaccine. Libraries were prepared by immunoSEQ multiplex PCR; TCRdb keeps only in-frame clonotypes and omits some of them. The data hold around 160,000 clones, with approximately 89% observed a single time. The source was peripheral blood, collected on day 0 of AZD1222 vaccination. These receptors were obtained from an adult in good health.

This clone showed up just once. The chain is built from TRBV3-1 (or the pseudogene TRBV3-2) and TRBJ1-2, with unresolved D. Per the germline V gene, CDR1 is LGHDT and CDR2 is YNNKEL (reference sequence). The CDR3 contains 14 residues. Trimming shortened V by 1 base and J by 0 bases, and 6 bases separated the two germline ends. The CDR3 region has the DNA TGTGCCAGCAGCCAAGGTATAGCTAACTATGGCTACACCTTC. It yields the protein CASSQGIANYGYTF.

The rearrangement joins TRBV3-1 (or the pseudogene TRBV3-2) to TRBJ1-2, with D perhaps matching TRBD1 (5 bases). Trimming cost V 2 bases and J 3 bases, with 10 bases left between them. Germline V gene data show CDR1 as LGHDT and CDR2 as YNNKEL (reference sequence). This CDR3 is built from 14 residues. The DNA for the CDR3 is TGTGCCAGCAGCCAACGCGGGGGGGACTATGGCTACACCTTC. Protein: CASSQRGGDYGYTF.

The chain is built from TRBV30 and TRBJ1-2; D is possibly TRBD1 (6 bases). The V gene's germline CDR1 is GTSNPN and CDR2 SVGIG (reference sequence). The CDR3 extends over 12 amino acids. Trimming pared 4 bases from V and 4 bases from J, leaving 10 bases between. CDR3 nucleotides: TGTGCCTGGAAAGGGGGGATCTATGGCTACACCTTC. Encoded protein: CAWKGGIYGYTF.

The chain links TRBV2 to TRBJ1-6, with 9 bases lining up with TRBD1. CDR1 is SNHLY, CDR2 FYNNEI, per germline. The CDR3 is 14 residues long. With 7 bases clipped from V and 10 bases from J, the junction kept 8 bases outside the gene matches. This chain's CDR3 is CASNPGTGFSPLHF. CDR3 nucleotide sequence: TGTGCCAGCAATCCCGGGACAGGGTTCTCACCCCTCCACTTT. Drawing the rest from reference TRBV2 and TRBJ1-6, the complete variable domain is EPEVTQTPSHQVTQMGQEVILRCVPISNHLYFYWYRQILGQKVEFLVSFYNNEISEKSEIFDDQFSVERPDGSNFTLKIRSTKLEDSAMYFCASNPGTGFSPLHFGNGTRLTVT.

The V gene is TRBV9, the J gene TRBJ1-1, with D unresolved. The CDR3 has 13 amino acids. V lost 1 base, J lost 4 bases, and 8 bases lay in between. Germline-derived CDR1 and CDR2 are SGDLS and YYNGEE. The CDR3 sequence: CASSVSDLTEAFF. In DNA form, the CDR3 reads TGTGCCAGCAGCGTATCAGACCTCACTGAAGCTTTCTTT.

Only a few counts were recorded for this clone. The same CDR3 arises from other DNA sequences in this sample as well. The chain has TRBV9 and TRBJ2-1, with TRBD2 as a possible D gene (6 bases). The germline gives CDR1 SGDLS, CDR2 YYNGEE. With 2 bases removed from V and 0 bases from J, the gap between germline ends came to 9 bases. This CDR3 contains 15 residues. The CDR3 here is CASSVRDSSYNEQFF. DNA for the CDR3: TGTGCCAGCAGCGTCCGGGACTCCTCCTACAATGAGCAGTTCTTC. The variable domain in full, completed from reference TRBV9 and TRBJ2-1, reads DSGVTQTPKHLITATGQRVTLRCSPRSGDLSVYWYQQSLDQGLQFLIQYYNGEERAKGNILERFSAQQFPDLHSELNLSSLELGDSALYFCASSVRDSSYNEQFFGPGTRLTVL.

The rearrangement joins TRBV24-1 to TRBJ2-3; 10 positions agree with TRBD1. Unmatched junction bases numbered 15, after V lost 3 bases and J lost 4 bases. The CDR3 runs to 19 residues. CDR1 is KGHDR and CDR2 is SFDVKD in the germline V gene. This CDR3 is CATSDRSGTGVTPPDTQYF. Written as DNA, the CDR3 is TGTGCCACCAGTGATCGGTCCGGGACAGGGGTTACACCCCCAGATACGCAGTATTTT.

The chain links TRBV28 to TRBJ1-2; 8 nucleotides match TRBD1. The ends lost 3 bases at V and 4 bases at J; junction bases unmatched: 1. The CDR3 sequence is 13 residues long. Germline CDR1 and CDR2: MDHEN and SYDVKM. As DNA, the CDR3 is TGTGCCAGCAGTTTTGGACAGGGCTATGGCTACACCTTC. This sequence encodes CASSFGQGYGYTF.

In DNA, the CDR3 is TGTGCCAGCCGAGAATGGGTCGACCGGACCCAGTACTTC. Amino acid sequence: CASREWVDRTQYF. The rearrangement uses TRBV5-5 and TRBJ2-5; no clear D gene. V lost 7 bases and J 7 bases, leaving 17 bases between the germline ends. The CDR3 totals 13 residues. Germline V gene sequence: CDR1 SGHKS, CDR2 YYEKEE (reference sequence).

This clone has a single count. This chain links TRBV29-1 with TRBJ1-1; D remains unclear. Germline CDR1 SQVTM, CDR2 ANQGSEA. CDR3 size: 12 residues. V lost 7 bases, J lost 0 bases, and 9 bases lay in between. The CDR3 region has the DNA TGCAGCGCGTCGGGCATGAACACTGAAGCTTTCTTT. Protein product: CSASGMNTEAFF.

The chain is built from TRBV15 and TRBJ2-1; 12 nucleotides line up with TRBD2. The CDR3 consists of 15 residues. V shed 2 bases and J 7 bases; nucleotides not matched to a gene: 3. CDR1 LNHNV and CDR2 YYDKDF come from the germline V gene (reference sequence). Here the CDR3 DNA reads TGTGCCACCAGCAGATCGGGACTAGCGGGTAATGAGCAGTTCTTC. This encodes CATSRSGLAGNEQFF.

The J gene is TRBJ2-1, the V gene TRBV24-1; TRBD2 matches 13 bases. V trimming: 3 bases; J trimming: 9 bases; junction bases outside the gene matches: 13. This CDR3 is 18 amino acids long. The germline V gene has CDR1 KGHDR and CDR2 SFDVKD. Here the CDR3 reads CATSDPLTGTSGAGEQFF. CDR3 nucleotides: TGTGCCACCAGTGATCCGTTAACCGGGACTAGCGGGGCGGGTGAGCAGTTCTTC.

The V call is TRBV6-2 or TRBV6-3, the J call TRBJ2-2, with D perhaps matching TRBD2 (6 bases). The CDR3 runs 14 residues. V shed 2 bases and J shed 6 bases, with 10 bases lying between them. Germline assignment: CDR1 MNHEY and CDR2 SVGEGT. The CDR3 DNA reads TGTGCCAGCAGTTACGGGGGGTCTGCCGGGGAGCTGTTTTTT. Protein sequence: CASSYGGSAGELFF.

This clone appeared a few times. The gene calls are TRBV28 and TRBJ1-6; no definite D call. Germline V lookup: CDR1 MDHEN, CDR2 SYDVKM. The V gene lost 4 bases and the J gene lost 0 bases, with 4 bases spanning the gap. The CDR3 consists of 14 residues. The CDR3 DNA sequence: TGTGCCAGCAGTTCGGGCTCCTATAATTCACCCCTCCACTTT. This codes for CASSSGSYNSPLHF.

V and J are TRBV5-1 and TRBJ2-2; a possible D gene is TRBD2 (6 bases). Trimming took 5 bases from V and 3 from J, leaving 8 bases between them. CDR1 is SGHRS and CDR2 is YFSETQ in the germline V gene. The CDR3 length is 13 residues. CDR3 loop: CASRASDTGELFF. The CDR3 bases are TGCGCCAGCAGGGCTAGCGACACCGGGGAGCTGTTTTTT.

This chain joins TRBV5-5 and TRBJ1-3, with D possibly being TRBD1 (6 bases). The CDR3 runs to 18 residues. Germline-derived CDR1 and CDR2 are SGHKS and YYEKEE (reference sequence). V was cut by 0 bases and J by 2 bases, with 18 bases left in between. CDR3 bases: TGTGCCAGCAGCTTGGGGCTCATATGGGGGCAGGCTGGAAACACCATATATTTT. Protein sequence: CASSLGLIWGQAGNTIYF.

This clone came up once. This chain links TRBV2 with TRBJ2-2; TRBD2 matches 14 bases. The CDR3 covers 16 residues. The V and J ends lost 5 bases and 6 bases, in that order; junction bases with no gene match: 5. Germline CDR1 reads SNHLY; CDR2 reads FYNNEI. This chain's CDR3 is CASSSGTSGGSGELFF. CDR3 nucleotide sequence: TGTGCCAGCAGTTCCGGGACTAGCGGGGGATCCGGGGAGCTGTTTTTT.

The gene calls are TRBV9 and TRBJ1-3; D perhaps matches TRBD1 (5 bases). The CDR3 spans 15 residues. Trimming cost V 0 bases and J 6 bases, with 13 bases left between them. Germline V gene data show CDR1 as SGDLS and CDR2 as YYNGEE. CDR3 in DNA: TGTGCCAGCAGCGTAGACGCAGGGACGGAAAACACCATATATTTT. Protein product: CASSVDAGTENTIYF.

The CDR3 protein is CASSRRGGQETQYF. The CDR3, as DNA: TGTGCCAGCAGCAGGCGGGGGGGCCAAGAGACCCAGTACTTC. The chain combines TRBV11-2 with TRBJ2-5, with 9 bases identical to TRBD2. The CDR3 is 14 amino acids. Germline V gives CDR1 SGHAT, CDR2 FQNNGV. J was trimmed by 1 base and V by 5 bases; bases with no gene match: 2.

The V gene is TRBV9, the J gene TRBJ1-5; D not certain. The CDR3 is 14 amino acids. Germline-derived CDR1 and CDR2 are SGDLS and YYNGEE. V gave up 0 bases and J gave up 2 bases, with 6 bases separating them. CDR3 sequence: CASSVEAGNQPQHF. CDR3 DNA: TGTGCCAGCAGCGTAGAGGCCGGCAATCAGCCCCAGCATTTT.

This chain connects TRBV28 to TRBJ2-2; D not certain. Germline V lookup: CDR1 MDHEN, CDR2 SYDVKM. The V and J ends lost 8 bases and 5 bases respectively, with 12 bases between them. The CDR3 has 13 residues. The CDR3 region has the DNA TGTGCCAGCTTTGAGAGTCCAACCGGGGAGCTGTTTTTT. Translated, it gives CASFESPTGELFF.